These 19 T cell receptor beta chains were sequenced from one sample in a study of blood T cell repertoires in COVID-19. Generated by immunoSEQ multiplex PCR, the TCRdb table keeps only in-frame clones and is missing some. Of 100,000 to 150,000 clones in the sample, over 75% were seen once. Source material: peripheral blood. These receptors were obtained from a man in his thirties or forties with COVID-19, enrolled during active disease.

The chain links TRBV4-1 to TRBJ1-3; TRBD1 might be the D (6 bases). The CDR3 length is 19 residues. Trimming stripped 1 base from V and 3 bases from J, with 22 bases between. Germline CDR1 is MGHRA and CDR2 is YSYEKL. The CDR3, as DNA: TGCGCCAGCAGCCAAGGGGATTTGAGCCGGGGGGGGCTTGGAAACACCATATATTTT. Translating it yields CASSQGDLSRGGLGNTIYF.

This clone was observed many times. The gene calls are TRBV5-1 and TRBJ2-3, with D possibly matching TRBD2 (5 bases). The V gene lost 4 bases and the J gene lost 1 base, with 16 bases spanning the gap. The germline CDR1 and CDR2 sequences are SGHRS and YFSETQ. The CDR3 length is 16 residues. CDR3 DNA: TGCGCCAGCAGCATAGCTCTTCGGGGTGGCACAGATACGCAGTATTTT. Its translation: CASSIALRGGTDTQYF.

This clone was counted a few times. The CDR3 spells CASGEQSGNTIYF. CDR3 coding DNA: TGTGCTAGTGGGGAACAGTCCGGAAACACCATATATTTT. The chain combines TRBV12-5 with TRBJ1-3; D remains unclear. This CDR3 is built from 13 residues. The germline V gene has CDR1 LGHNT and CDR2 FRNRAP. The V end was cut by 6 bases, the J end by 4 bases, with 10 bases between.

This clone was picked up one time. The chain has TRBV2 and TRBJ1-3; D is possibly TRBD1 (5 bases). V lost 4 bases and J lost 0, with 13 bases in between. Germline loops: CDR1 SNHLY, CDR2 FYNNEI. This CDR3 has 16 amino acids. The CDR3 loop reads CASSATASSSGNTIYF. The CDR3 DNA sequence: TGTGCCAGCAGTGCGACAGCCTCCTCCTCTGGAAACACCATATATTTT.

This clone was counted a single time. The chain has TRBV28 and TRBJ1-3; D unresolved. The CDR3 is 16 amino acids. V was pared by 1 base and J by 0 bases, with 10 bases between. Germline CDR1 is MDHEN and CDR2 is SYDVKM. CDR3 nucleotide sequence: TGTGCCAGCAGTTTATATTTAACAACCTCTGGAAACACCATATATTTT. It encodes CASSLYLTTSGNTIYF.

This clone has just a few counts. The chain has TRBV28 and TRBJ2-7, with TRBD1 identical over 8 bases. The J segment lost 4 bases and the V segment lost 5 bases, leaving 10 bases of the junction unmatched. The CDR3 runs to 15 residues. The germline V gene encodes CDR1 MDHEN and CDR2 SYDVKM. CDR3 bases: TGTGCCAGCAGTGCCCCCAGGGGGCTTTCTTACGAGCAGTACTTC. This gives the protein CASSAPRGLSYEQYF.

The chain links TRBV5-4 to TRBJ2-7, with D tentatively TRBD2 (6 bases). Trimming cost V 5 bases and J 3 bases, with 12 bases left between them. The CDR3 length is 13 residues. Looked up from germline, CDR1 is SGHNT and CDR2 is YYREEE (reference sequence). The CDR3 loop is CASRVAGNYEQYF. In DNA, the CDR3 is TGTGCCAGCAGGGTGGCGGGAAACTACGAGCAGTACTTC.

The V and J genes are TRBV5-1 and TRBJ1-1, with 10 nucleotides matching TRBD1. Germline CDR1 SGHRS, CDR2 YFSETQ. With 4 bases clipped from V and 5 bases from J, the junction kept 2 bases outside the gene matches. The CDR3 loop spans 13 amino acids. CDR3 bases: TGCGCCAGCAGCCCGGGACAGGGGACTGAAGCTTTCTTT. Its protein product is CASSPGQGTEAFF. The variable domain in full, with the rest retrieved from reference TRBV5-1 and TRBJ1-1, is KAGVTQTPRYLIKTRGQQVTLSCSPISGHRSVSWYQQTPGQGLQFLFEYFSETQRNKGNFPGRFSGRQFSNSRSEMNVSTLELGDSALYLCASSPGQGTEAFFGQGTRLTVV.

The chain uses TRBV5-1 and TRBJ1-4; 7 bases are a match to TRBD1. V was clipped by 0 bases and J by 4 bases; unmatched bases: 6. CDR1 and CDR2 (germline): SGHRS, YFSETQ. CDR3 length: 16 residues. CDR3 region: CASSLGQGIGNEKLFF. CDR3 coding DNA: TGCGCCAGCAGCTTGGGACAGGGTATCGGTAATGAAAAACTGTTTTTT.

The chain is built from TRBV3-1 (or the pseudogene TRBV3-2) and TRBJ2-5, with 9 nucleotides matching TRBD2. CDR3 length: 15 amino acids. The germline gives CDR1 LGHDT, CDR2 YNNKEL (reference sequence). The V gene end was trimmed by 4 bases and the J gene end by 4 bases; junction bases not matched to a gene: 7. DNA for the CDR3: TGTGCCAGCAGCCCCCGGACTAGCGTGGGAGAGACCCAGTACTTC. Its protein is CASSPRTSVGETQYF.

The chain carries TRBV6-5 and TRBJ1-3; D gene uncertain. This CDR3 comprises 16 residues. From germline, CDR1 is MNHEY and CDR2 SVGAGI. The germline V and J ends were trimmed by 0 bases and 2 bases, with 11 bases remaining between them. The CDR3 DNA reads TGTGCCAGCAGTTACTCCCCCGGGTTAACTGGAAACACCATATATTTT. Translating gives CASSYSPGLTGNTIYF.

The V call is TRBV28, the J call TRBJ1-2, with D possibly matching TRBD1 (5 bases). The CDR3 extends over 13 amino acids. Trimming removed 2 bases from V and 1 base from J, with 5 bases in between. Germline-derived CDR1 and CDR2 are MDHEN and SYDVKM. As DNA, the CDR3 is TGTGCCAGCAGTTTACAGGGTAACTATGGCTACACCTTC. Translating it yields CASSLQGNYGYTF.

The chain joins TRBV5-6 to TRBJ2-1, with TRBD2 matching 8 bases. The CDR3 runs 15 residues. In germline, CDR1 is SGHDT, CDR2 YYEEEE. Trimming took 0 bases from V and 3 from J; bases not matched to a gene: 2. DNA for the CDR3: TGTGCCAGCAGCTTGGGAGCGGGAGACTACAATGAGCAGTTCTTC. Its protein product is CASSLGAGDYNEQFF.

This sequence joins TRBV7-9 and TRBJ1-1, with a tentative D call TRBD1 (5 bases). The CDR3 consists of 14 residues. Germline CDR1 reads SEHNR; CDR2 reads FQNEAQ (reference sequence). The V end lost 6 bases, the J end lost 1 base, and 12 bases lay between the germline ends. The CDR3 DNA sequence: TGTGCCAGCAGACCCTCCGGGGGGAACACTGAAGCTTTCTTT. As protein: CASRPSGGNTEAFF.

J is TRBJ2-3 and V is TRBV3-1 (or the pseudogene TRBV3-2), with 11 positions matching TRBD2. Germline assignment: CDR1 LGHDT and CDR2 YNNKEL (reference sequence). Trimming took 0 bases from V and 0 from J; bases not matched to a gene: 11. The CDR3 is made up of 20 amino acids. CDR3 coding DNA: TGTGCCAGCAGCCAAGAACTAACTAGCGGGAGAGGCGGTAGCACAGATACGCAGTATTTT. Translated: CASSQELTSGRGGSTDTQYF.

The chain is built from TRBV6-5 and TRBJ1-1; 8 nucleotides match TRBD1. Germline CDR1 reads MNHEY; CDR2 reads SVGAGI. This CDR3 spans 13 amino acids. The junction had 13 bases not matched to a gene; V was cut back by 6 bases and J by 13 bases. The CDR3 sequence is CASRTGDSLKGFF. CDR3 bases: TGTGCCAGCAGGACAGGGGACAGTTTGAAGGGTTTCTTT.

V and J are TRBV13 and TRBJ1-5; 8 nucleotides align to TRBD1. The germline gives CDR1 PRHDT, CDR2 FYEKMQ (reference sequence). The CDR3 loop spans 17 amino acids. V shed 0 bases and J 4 bases; nucleotides not matched to a gene: 8. In nucleotides, the CDR3 is TGTGCCAGCAGCTTAGGTCTCCGGGACAGGTCTAATCAGCCCCAGCATTTT. It translates to CASSLGLRDRSNQPQHF.

On this clone itself: The sample has other DNA sequences that encode this CDR3 too. This sequence joins TRBV27 and TRBJ1-6; 7 bases are shared with TRBD1. The CDR3 spans 14 residues. In germline, CDR1 is MNHEY, CDR2 SMNVEV (reference sequence). V dropped 6 bases and J dropped 6; count of bases not matched to a gene: 5. The CDR3: CASSPGTANSPLHF. CDR3 DNA: TGTGCCAGCAGCCCCGGGACAGCTAATTCACCCCTCCACTTT.

As DNA, the CDR3 is TGCAGCGTCAATCGGTTTGAGATTTCTGGGGGGACTGAAGCTTTCTTT. Translation: CSVNRFEISGGTEAFF. This chain links TRBV29-1 with TRBJ1-1; D may be TRBD1 (5 bases). The CDR3 totals 16 residues. V lost 6 bases, J lost 5 bases, and 25 bases lay in between. Germline V gene lookup returns CDR1 SQVTM and CDR2 ANQGSEA.